Sequencing of this T cell receptor beta chain was carried out in a study of shared clonotypes between healthy human individuals. Study-wide context: Serving as donors were a couple of women and three men, whose ages spanned 18 to 49.

Into CD45RA+ naive and CD45RA-negative memory subsets, the CD4+ cells were split. Germline V lookup: CDR1 SQVTM, CDR2 ANQGSEA. The ends were cut back, 7 bases at V and 4 bases at J, with 10 bases in the middle. CDR3 length: 12 residues. For each subset, genomic DNA was distributed in equal portions over several immunoSEQ plates. Per the original methods: ImmunoSEQ gave junction-only sequences without quality scores, so filtering differed. Libraries were prepared by immunoSEQ multiplex PCR; TCRdb keeps only in-frame clonotypes and omits some of them. That table furnishes V, J and clone size, whereas the DNA furnished D and trimming. The table records a few million clones, about nine tenths of them present only once.

The TCR originated in a man aged 18 to 30 in good health. Some clones in this sample may be carry-over from other donors' samples. The J gene is TRBJ1-4, the V gene TRBV29-1, with D possibly TRBD1 on 6 matching bases. The sample comprised naive CD4+ T cells from PBMCs. Stated subset: CD45RA+ positively selected. The CDR3 spells CSGRTVNEKLFF. The CDR3 nucleotides read TGCAGCGGTCGGACAGTTAATGAAAAACTGTTTTTT.